A single sample is the source of the 22 T cell receptor beta chains below, sequenced in a study of T-cell reconstitution after alpha-beta-depleted transplantation in children (dated by TCRdb to about 2016). What this sample's treatment or condition label stands for: allogeneic hematopoietic cell transplantation with graft depleted of TCRalphabeta T cells and CD19 B cells. Libraries were prepared through PCR. Instrument used: Illumina HiSeq 2500. To normalize quantification of the TCRbeta repertoire, the TCR libraries were built with molecular barcoding that relied on unique molecular identifiers. The public reads were quality trimmed at Q25 with fastp and then assembled into clones with MiXCR by TCRdb, keeping productive beta chains. Identical CDR3 proteins give one entry, which carries the most common genes and DNA. Here the sample has about 490,000 distinct CDR3 sequences; roughly a tenth occur a single time. Of the sample, 2% to 2.5% falls within the top ten clones.

Sequencing was performed on PBMCs, taken before TCRalphabeta/CD19-depleted stem cell transplant. These receptors were obtained from a child aged 2-9 years with inherited bone marrow failure, due to receive a stem cell transplant.

This clonotype was found many times. The rearrangement links TRBV27 to TRBJ1-5; D gene unclear. The V end lost 4 bases, the J end lost 5 bases, and 9 bases lay between the germline ends. Germline V CDR1 and CDR2: MNHEY, SMNVEV (reference sequence). The CDR3 is made up of 13 amino acids. CDR3 DNA: TGTGCCAGCAGTTGGGCAGGCTATCAGCCCCAGCATTTT. It codes for CASSWAGYQPQHF.

CDR3 nucleotides: TGTGCCAGCAGCCGACCGTATTTCGCGAACACCGGGGAGCTGTTTTTT. Translated, it gives CASSRPYFANTGELFF. V usage is TRBV7-2 and J usage is TRBJ2-2; D unresolved. Trimming took off 5 bases at V and 0 bases at J, with 13 bases between the two ends. The germline V gene has CDR1 SGHTA and CDR2 FQGNSA. The CDR3 is made up of 16 amino acids.

This clonotype occurred many times. The chain links TRBV27 to TRBJ2-7, with 8 positions matching TRBD2. Germline CDR1 MNHEY, CDR2 SMNVEV (reference sequence). The CDR3 contains 15 residues. Trimming took 3 bases from V and 2 from J; bases not matched to a gene: 6. CDR3 residues: CASSFRGGRTYEQYF. The CDR3 nucleotides read TGTGCCAGCAGTTTTCGGGGGGGCCGGACCTACGAGCAGTACTTC.

The chain carries TRBV13 and TRBJ2-7; 12 positions match TRBD2. The CDR3 extends over 19 amino acids. Trimming at V came to 5 bases and at J to 0 bases, leaving 14 bases not matched to a gene. Germline loops: CDR1 PRHDT, CDR2 FYEKMQ (reference sequence). Here the CDR3 reads CASSPGTSGRHGSSYEQYF. The CDR3 DNA is TGTGCCAGCAGCCCGGGAACTAGCGGGAGGCACGGGAGCTCCTACGAGCAGTACTTC. The whole variable domain, filled in from reference TRBV13 and TRBJ2-7, reads AAGVIQSPRHLIKEKRETATLKCYPIPRHDTVYWYQQGPGQDPQFLISFYEKMQSDKGSIPDRFSAQQFSDYHSELNMSSLELGDSALYFCASSPGTSGRHGSSYEQYFGPGTRLTVT.

This clonotype was counted a few times. V is TRBV4-2 and J is TRBJ2-7, with 9 bases identical to TRBD2. The J segment lost 7 bases and the V segment lost 2 bases, leaving 12 bases of the junction unmatched. The V gene's germline CDR1 is LGHNA and CDR2 YNFKEQ. There are 16 residues in the CDR3. The CDR3 protein is CASSQFFASGIWEQYF. The CDR3 nucleotides read TGTGCCAGCAGCCAATTTTTCGCTAGCGGGATTTGGGAGCAGTACTTC.

This clonotype was recorded at least ten times. V gene TRBV6-2 or TRBV6-3 combines with J gene TRBJ2-7, with D perhaps matching TRBD1 or TRBD2 (6 bases each). V gave up 1 base and J gave up 1 base, with 11 bases separating them. The CDR3 covers 15 residues. Germline CDR1 is MNHEY and CDR2 is SVGEGT. CDR3 bases: TGTGCCAGCAGTTACTTCGGAGGGGGGTCCTACGAGCAGTACTTC. Its translation is CASSYFGGGSYEQYF.

This clonotype was observed at least ten times. The rearrangement links TRBV28 to TRBJ1-4, with 9 bases that match TRBD1. CDR3 length equals 17 residues. With V trimmed by 4 bases and J by 4 bases, 10 bases remained unmatched. The germline gives CDR1 MDHEN, CDR2 SYDVKM. CDR3 residues: CASSSPLTGGGNEKLFF. CDR3 nucleotides: TGTGCCAGCAGTTCCCCCTTAACAGGGGGCGGTAATGAAAAACTGTTTTTT.

This clonotype was observed a handful of times. V gene TRBV3-1 combines with J gene TRBJ2-7, with 8 bases fitting TRBD2. In germline, CDR1 is LGHDT, CDR2 YNNKEL (reference sequence). The CDR3 loop spans 18 amino acids. Losses at the gene ends were 4 bases for V and 6 bases for J; bases not matched to a gene: 20. The DNA for the CDR3 is TGTGCCAGCAGCCCGCGGGGGGAGACTAGCGCCGAGTCACTCGAGCAGTACTTC. It yields the protein CASSPRGETSAESLEQYF.

This clonotype came up many times. The gene calls are TRBV11-2 and TRBJ2-3, with TRBD2 as a possible D gene (5 bases). This CDR3 is 12 amino acids long. Between the trimmed V and J ends, which lost 4 bases and 6 bases, there was a span of 8 bases. Germline V gene data show CDR1 as SGHAT and CDR2 as FQNNGV. The CDR3 bases are TGTGCCAGCAGCTCCACTAGGGATACGCAGTATTTT. Amino acid sequence: CASSSTRDTQYF.

As for this clonotype: Being one base from a much bigger clone, this may be a read error. V usage is TRBV4-3 and J usage is TRBJ2-3, with D unclear. The CDR3 runs to 16 residues. V lost 3 bases to trimming and J lost 1 base, with 14 bases between them. Germline assignment: CDR1 LGHNA and CDR2 YSLEER. The CDR3 spells CASSHDRLTRTDTQYF. CDR3 in DNA: TGCGCCAGCAGCCATGATAGACTGACACGCACAGATACGCAGTATTTT.

This clonotype has more than one count but fewer than ten. The chain employs TRBV2 and TRBJ2-3, with 8 bases identical to TRBD1. V trimming: 4 bases; J trimming: 5 bases; junction bases outside the gene matches: 11. This CDR3 comprises 16 residues. Germline V gene data show CDR1 as SNHLY and CDR2 as FYNNEI. The CDR3 loop reads CASSALPRGQGDTQYF. Here the CDR3 DNA reads TGTGCCAGCAGTGCCCTCCCCAGGGGGCAAGGAGATACGCAGTATTTT.

This clonotype was observed many times. The V gene is TRBV20-1, the J gene TRBJ2-1; 10 bases are a match to TRBD2. The CDR3 contains 12 residues. From germline, CDR1 is DFQATT and CDR2 SNEGSKA (reference sequence). V gave up 3 bases and J gave up 8 bases; unmatched junction bases: 1. This CDR3 is CSASGTSDEQFF. The CDR3 DNA reads TGCAGTGCTAGCGGGACTAGCGATGAGCAGTTCTTC.

In this sample, this clonotype turned up many times. The CDR3 coding sequence is TGTGCCAGCAGTGAAGAGTTCTATGGCTACACCTTC. Protein: CASSEEFYGYTF. The chain links TRBV25-1 to TRBJ1-2, with D uncertain. V lost 2 bases to trimming and J lost 4 bases, with 5 bases between them. The CDR3 covers 12 residues. From germline, CDR1 is MGHDK and CDR2 SYGVNS.

The sample holds many counts of this clonotype. V usage is TRBV28 and J usage is TRBJ2-1; D uncertain. V was pared by 2 bases and J by 0 bases, with 17 bases between. The CDR3 totals 18 residues. Germline loops: CDR1 MDHEN, CDR2 SYDVKM. The CDR3 sequence: CASSLRLNRASSYNEQFF. The CDR3 nucleotides read TGTGCCAGCAGTTTAAGGTTAAATAGGGCAAGCTCCTACAATGAGCAGTTCTTC.

Points on this clonotype: This may come from a read error, since a much larger clone is one base off. J is TRBJ2-5 and V is TRBV18; no firm D call. The CDR3 has 15 residues. Germline loops: CDR1 KGHSH, CDR2 LQKENI. With 2 bases removed from V and 3 bases from J, the gap between germline ends came to 13 bases. The CDR3 nucleotides are TGTGCCAGCTCACCATATTTGGAACCCAAAGAGACCCAGTACTTC. Encoded protein: CASSPYLEPKETQYF.

This clonotype showed up many times. V is TRBV12-3 or TRBV12-4 and J is TRBJ2-3, with D possibly being TRBD2 (6 bases). V lost 4 bases, J lost 5 bases, and 7 bases lay in between. This CDR3 comprises 12 residues. CDR3 region: CASSYGGDTQYF. The DNA of the CDR3 is TGTGCCAGCAGTTACGGGGGAGATACGCAGTATTTT.

This clonotype was counted at least ten times. The chain joins TRBV10-3 to TRBJ2-1, with D possibly TRBD2 on 6 matching bases. Germline V lookup: CDR1 ENHRY, CDR2 SYGVKD. V lost 7 bases to trimming and J lost 6 bases, with 16 bases between them. The CDR3 is made up of 14 amino acids. The CDR3 DNA is TGTGCCATCAAATCAGGGCGGGATCTCAATGAGCAGTTCTTC. Translation gives CAIKSGRDLNEQFF.

Ten or more counts support this clonotype. The rearrangement links TRBV7-9 to TRBJ2-2; TRBD2 aligns across 7 bases. With V trimmed by 3 bases and J by 5 bases, 6 bases remained unmatched. This CDR3 contains 15 residues. Germline CDR1 is SEHNR and CDR2 is FQNEAQ (reference sequence). The CDR3 DNA reads as TGTGCCAGCAGCTTTGGGCTAGCGGAGACCGGGGAGCTGTTTTTT. This encodes CASSFGLAETGELFF.

This clonotype was seen at least ten times. V and J are TRBV28 and TRBJ1-3; the D gene is possibly TRBD1 (5 bases). Germline V lookup: CDR1 MDHEN, CDR2 SYDVKM. The CDR3 is 16 amino acids. V dropped 6 bases and J dropped 0 bases, with 15 bases sitting between them. CDR3 sequence (DNA): TGTGCCAGCAGCTATTTCGACAGAGCCTCTGGAAACACCATATATTTT. Amino acid sequence: CASSYFDRASGNTIYF.

Turning to this clonotype: This may be a read error, as it is one base from a much larger clone. The chain combines TRBV4-1 with TRBJ2-7; unclear D gene. The germline gives CDR1 MGHRA, CDR2 YSYEKL. The CDR3 is 15 residues long. The V end lost 9 bases, the J end lost 0 bases, and 18 bases lay between the germline ends. Written as DNA, the CDR3 is TGCGCCAGGAGCGCAACGTTAGGTTTCTCCTACGAGCAGTACTTC. The encoded protein is CARSATLGFSYEQYF.

This clonotype was recorded at least ten times. The gene calls are TRBV19 and TRBJ2-3; the match to TRBD1 covers 7 bases. CDR3 length: 16 residues. Germline V gives CDR1 LNHDA, CDR2 SQIVND (reference sequence). Trimming took 0 bases from V and 6 from J; bases not matched to a gene: 9. DNA of the CDR3: TGTGCCAGTAGTATAGATCTGACAGGGCGGGCGGATACGCAGTATTTT. Protein sequence: CASSIDLTGRADTQYF.

In regard to this clonotype: A read error may explain this, as a much larger clone is one base away. This chain uses TRBV20-1 with TRBJ2-1, with 7 bases matching TRBD2. V lost 0 bases and J lost 3; bases outside the gene matches: 8. The CDR3 has 16 amino acids. Germline V gives CDR1 DFQATT, CDR2 SNEGSKA (reference sequence). CDR3 in amino acids: CSARDLASGRYNEQFF. The CDR3 nucleotides read TGCAGTGCTAGAGATCTGGCTAGCGGACGCTACAATGAGCAGTTCTTC.